These T cell receptor beta chains were read from a single sample in a study of blood T cell repertoires in COVID-19. Profiled with immunoSEQ multiplex PCR; TCRdb holds only in-frame clones, not every one. The table shows approximately 45,000 clones, with around three quarters occurring only once. The sample taken for sequencing was peripheral blood. The receptors originated from a man at least 80 years old with acute or convalescent COVID-19. The CDR3 runs from the conserved cysteine through the conserved F or W. The D gene is left open where the match is weak. Only some rows state a clone size, as once, few, many or a class for expanded clones.

V gene	clone size	D gene	J gene	CDR3 protein	CDR3 DNA
TRBV9	.	.	TRBJ2-1	CASSSRVGNNEQFF	TGTGCCAGCAGCTCCAGGGTTGGGAACAATGAGCAGTTCTTC
TRBV7-8	few	.	TRBJ2-1	CASSLAPRGRDEQFF	TGTGCCAGCAGCTTAGCGCCTAGGGGGAGGGATGAGCAGTTCTTC
TRBV28	.	TRBD1	TRBJ1-3	CASRTGGAGNTIYF	TGTGCCAGCAGAACAGGGGGCGCGGGAAACACCATATATTTT
TRBV6-5	once	TRBD1	TRBJ2-2	CASTWDRGNTGELFF	TGTGCCAGCACCTGGGACAGGGGAAACACCGGGGAGCTGTTTTTT
TRBV28	few	.	TRBJ1-5	CASSFSTSIQPQHF	TGTGCCAGCAGTTTTAGCACATCAATACAGCCCCAGCATTTT
TRBV5-1	.	.	TRBJ1-2	CASTPQGKGYGYTF	TGCGCCAGCACACCGCAGGGAAAAGGGTATGGCTACACCTTC
TRBV7-2	.	TRBD2	TRBJ2-1	CASSRASGRANEQFF	TGTGCCAGCAGCCGCGCCAGCGGGAGGGCCAATGAGCAGTTCTTC
TRBV6-5	once	TRBD1	TRBJ2-6	CASRQGAVANVLTF	TGTGCCAGCAGACAGGGGGCGGTGGCCAACGTCCTGACTTTC
TRBV7-7	.	TRBD2	TRBJ2-5	CASSETAGETQYF	TGTGCTAGCAGCGAGACAGCGGGGGAGACCCAGTACTTC
TRBV5-5	.	TRBD1	TRBJ2-2	CASSPRDSSTGELFF	TGTGCCAGCAGTCCCCGGGACAGCAGCACCGGGGAGCTGTTTTTT
TRBV5-1	.	TRBD2	TRBJ2-7	CASRQGTSGPSYEQYF	TGCGCCAGCAGACAAGGGACTAGCGGACCCTCCTACGAGCAGTACTTC
TRBV7-9	.	TRBD1	TRBJ1-6	CASSSRQGERSPLHF	TGTGCCAGCAGCTCTCGACAGGGAGAAAGGTCACCCCTCCACTTT
TRBV15	.	TRBD2	TRBJ2-3	CATSSSGTSGRVTDTQYF	TGTGCCACCAGCAGCTCCGGGACTAGCGGGAGAGTTACAGATACGCAGTATTTT
TRBV24-1	.	.	TRBJ2-3	CATRRTHPF	TGTGCCACCAGACGGACTCACCCATTT
TRBV4-2	.	.	TRBJ1-1	CASSPHFTSTEAFF	TGTGCCAGCAGCCCTCACTTCACCTCGACTGAAGCTTTCTTT
TRBV28	.	TRBD2	TRBJ2-7	CASSLGGTSRREQYF	TGTGCCAGCAGTTTAGGAGGGACTAGTCGTCGCGAGCAGTACTTC
TRBV19	few	.	TRBJ1-5	CASSIEGRVVSQPQHF	TGTGCCAGTAGTATAGAGGGCAGGGTGGTTTCTCAGCCCCAGCATTTT
TRBV9	few	TRBD2	TRBJ2-1	CASSVALAGSYNEQFF	TGTGCCAGCAGCGTAGCTCTAGCGGGTTCCTACAATGAGCAGTTCTTC
TRBV28	.	TRBD1	TRBJ2-5	CASSWHSSTGQNPIPQETQYF	TGTGCCAGCAGTTGGCACTCGTCGACAGGGCAAAATCCCATCCCACAAGAGACCCAGTACTTC
TRBV7-3	.	TRBD1	TRBJ2-1	CASSPGTGVNEQFF	TGTGCCAGCAGCCCCGGGACAGGGGTCAATGAGCAGTTCTTC
TRBV6-5	.	TRBD1	TRBJ2-5	CASSYADRVQETQYF	TGTGCCAGCAGTTACGCGGACAGGGTACAAGAGACCCAGTACTTC
TRBV19	.	.	TRBJ2-2	CASSTHRKSNTGELFF	TGTGCCAGTAGTACTCACAGAAAATCGAACACCGGGGAGCTGTTTTTT
TRBV6-5	.	.	TRBJ1-1	CASRQGQNTEAFF	TGTGCCAGCAGACAAGGACAGAACACTGAAGCTTTCTTT
TRBV5-1	.	TRBD2	TRBJ2-7	CASSLSATSGRFDEQYF	TGCGCCAGCAGCTTGAGCGCGACTAGCGGGAGGTTCGACGAGCAGTACTTC
TRBV30	.	.	TRBJ2-7	CAWSVLRAEQYF	TGTGCCTGGAGTGTACTGAGGGCAGAGCAGTACTTC
TRBV18	.	.	TRBJ2-7	CASSGRGGTYYEQYF	TGTGCCAGCTCAGGCCGGGGCGGGACTTACTACGAGCAGTACTTC
TRBV19	many	TRBD1	TRBJ1-5	CASSIWGQLSNQPQHF	TGTGCCAGTAGTATATGGGGACAGCTTAGCAATCAGCCCCAGCATTTT
TRBV6-4	.	TRBD1	TRBJ2-7	CASSGGGDYYEQYF	TGTGCCAGCAGTGGAGGGGGCGATTACTACGAGCAGTACTTC
TRBV5-5	.	TRBD1	TRBJ1-6	CASSARGRDSPLHF	TGTGCCAGCAGCGCCAGGGGGCGAGATTCACCCCTCCACTTT
TRBV7-9	.	TRBD1	TRBJ2-1	CASSLGDRGRYNEQFF	TGTGCCAGCAGCTTAGGAGACAGGGGGCGTTACAATGAGCAGTTCTTC
TRBV18	.	.	TRBJ1-1	CASSLTGYSGGTEAFF	TGTGCCAGCTCACTTACAGGGTATAGTGGTGGTACTGAAGCTTTCTTT
TRBV29-1	once	TRBD2	TRBJ2-3	CSVKRLAMTDTQYF	TGCAGCGTTAAAAGACTAGCTATGACAGATACGCAGTATTTT
TRBV30	.	.	TRBJ1-5	CAWSRGSGQPQHF	TGTGCCTGGAGTAGAGGGTCGGGACAGCCCCAGCATTTT
TRBV6-2/TRBV6-3	.	TRBD1	TRBJ1-5	CASSPDRGLTQPQHF	TGTGCCAGCAGTCCGGACAGGGGGTTGACTCAGCCCCAGCATTTT
TRBV10-1	few	.	TRBJ1-5	CASSRGNQPQHF	TGCGCCAGCAGTCGGGGGAATCAGCCCCAGCATTTT
TRBV28	.	TRBD2	TRBJ2-7	CASSSGLAGIYEQYF	TGTGCCAGCAGTTCGGGACTAGCGGGAATCTACGAGCAGTACTTC
TRBV5-1	.	TRBD1	TRBJ2-1	CASGQGAGEQFF	TGCGCCAGCGGGCAGGGGGCAGGAGAGCAGTTCTTC
TRBV12-3/TRBV12-4	.	.	TRBJ1-1	CASSLGPSTEAFF	TGTGCCAGCAGTTTGGGCCCTTCCACTGAAGCTTTCTTT
TRBV15	.	TRBD1	TRBJ2-1	CATSTARDRGRDEQFF	TGTGCCACCAGCACCGCCCGGGACAGGGGGCGCGATGAGCAGTTCTTC
TRBV28	.	TRBD1	TRBJ2-2	CASRAPGQGIGELFF	TGTGCCAGCAGGGCGCCGGGACAGGGTATCGGGGAGCTGTTTTTT
TRBV7-9	.	TRBD2	TRBJ2-3	CASSFAGREEYF	TGTGCCAGCAGCTTCGCCGGGAGGGAGGAGTATTTT
TRBV5-6	.	.	TRBJ1-2	CASSLVSLENYGYTF	TGTGCCAGCAGCTTGGTTTCTTTGGAGAACTATGGCTACACCTTC
TRBV7-9	.	.	TRBJ2-7	CASSPASGEQYF	TGTGCCAGCAGCCCCGCCAGCGGCGAGCAGTACTTC
TRBV14	.	.	TRBJ2-1	CASSQTLGGAQFF	TGTGCCAGCAGCCAAACTCTAGGGGGTGCGCAGTTCTTC
TRBV3-1/TRBV3-2	.	TRBD2	TRBJ2-2	CASSQPSGVTGELFF	TGTGCCAGCAGCCAACCTAGCGGGGTCACCGGGGAGCTGTTTTTT
TRBV28	.	.	TRBJ1-1	CASSLLRLNTEAFF	TGTGCCAGCAGTTTATTGAGGCTGAACACTGAAGCTTTCTTT
TRBV19	.	TRBD1	TRBJ2-6	CASSIAGQLSSGANVLTF	TGTGCCAGTAGTATAGCGGGACAGCTTAGCTCTGGGGCCAACGTCCTGACTTTC
TRBV19	.	.	TRBJ2-1	CASSMGPYRDLSYNEQFF	TGTGCCAGTAGTATGGGGCCTTACCGGGACTTATCCTACAATGAGCAGTTCTTC
TRBV19	few	.	TRBJ1-5	CASSNIKGASNQPQHF	TGTGCCAGTAGTAATATAAAAGGGGCTAGCAATCAGCCCCAGCATTTT
TRBV28	.	.	TRBJ2-2	CASARVTGELFF	TGTGCCAGCGCCAGGGTCACCGGGGAGCTGTTTTTT
TRBV9	.	TRBD2	TRBJ2-1	CASSVELADPGNEQFF	TGTGCCAGCAGCGTAGAGCTAGCGGACCCAGGCAATGAGCAGTTCTTC
TRBV5-5	.	.	TRBJ2-3	CASSSKRVGTDTQYF	TGTGCCAGCAGCTCAAAGCGGGTAGGCACAGATACGCAGTATTTT
TRBV11-2	once	.	TRBJ2-7	CASSPGPGRSYEQYF	TGTGCCAGCAGTCCAGGGCCCGGGCGCTCCTACGAGCAGTACTTC
TRBV4-2	once	.	TRBJ2-6	CASSQGLEVTGANVLTF	TGTGCCAGCAGCCAAGGTCTAGAGGTGACCGGGGCCAACGTCCTGACTTTC